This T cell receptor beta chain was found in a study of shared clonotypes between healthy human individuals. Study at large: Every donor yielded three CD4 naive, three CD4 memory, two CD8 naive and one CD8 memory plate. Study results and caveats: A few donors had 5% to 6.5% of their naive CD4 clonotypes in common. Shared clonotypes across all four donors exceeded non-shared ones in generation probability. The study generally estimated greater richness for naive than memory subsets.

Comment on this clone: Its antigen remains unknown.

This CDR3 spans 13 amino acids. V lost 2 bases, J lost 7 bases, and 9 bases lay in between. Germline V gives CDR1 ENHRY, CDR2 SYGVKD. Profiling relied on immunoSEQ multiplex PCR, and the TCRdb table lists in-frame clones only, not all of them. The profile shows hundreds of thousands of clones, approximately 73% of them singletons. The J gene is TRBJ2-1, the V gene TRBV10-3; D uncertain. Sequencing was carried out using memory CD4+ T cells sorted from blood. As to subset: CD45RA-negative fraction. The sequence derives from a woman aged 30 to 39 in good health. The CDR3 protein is CAISERRVNEQFF. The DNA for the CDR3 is TGTGCCATCAGTGAGCGGAGAGTAAATGAGCAGTTCTTC.